This is a list of T cell receptor beta chains from one sample in a study of T cells in Graves' hyperthyroidism and ophthalmopathy. One entry per CDR3 protein, called by TCRdb with MiXCR from the multiplex PCR reads. Of 600,000 or so distinct CDR3 sequences in the sample, roughly 15% were seen once. Sequenced input: blood. The receptors were gathered from a woman aged 50 to 60 with Graves' ophthalmopathy. CDR3s include the opening cysteine and the closing phenylalanine or tryptophan. Each record gives: V gene, J gene, CDR3 length, D gene, clone size, CDR3 DNA, CDR3 protein. A D gene is named only where the DNA matches it firmly. Rows may omit the clone size; those that give it use once, few, many or a size class.

V gene: TRBV6-2/TRBV6-3; J gene: TRBJ1-1; CDR3 length: 12; D gene: NA; clone size: many; CDR3 DNA: TGTGCCAGCAGTACGACACTGTCTTGGGCTTTCTTT; CDR3 protein: CASSTTLSWAFF
V gene: TRBV20-1; J gene: TRBJ2-7; CDR3 length: 11; D gene: NA; clone size: NA; CDR3 DNA: TGCAGTGCTCGATACCACCGGCAGGAGTACTTC; CDR3 protein: CSARYHRQEYF
V gene: TRBV7-2; J gene: TRBJ2-7; CDR3 length: 15; D gene: TRBD1; clone size: many; CDR3 DNA: TGTGCCAGCAGCCCGTTGGGGACAGGGGTCTACGAGCAGTACTTC; CDR3 protein: CASSPLGTGVYEQYF
V gene: TRBV20-1; J gene: TRBJ2-7; CDR3 length: 12; D gene: NA; clone size: many; CDR3 DNA: TGCAGTGCTAGAAAAGGGGCCTACGAGCAGTACTTC; CDR3 protein: CSARKGAYEQYF
V gene: TRBV30; J gene: TRBJ2-1; CDR3 length: 11; D gene: NA; clone size: many; CDR3 DNA: TGTGCCCACAGAGAGTACAATGAGCAGTTCTTC; CDR3 protein: CAHREYNEQFF
V gene: TRBV7-9; J gene: TRBJ2-7; CDR3 length: 14; D gene: NA; clone size: many; CDR3 DNA: TGTGCCAGCAGCTCACCCGGGGCTGACTACGAGCAGTACTTC; CDR3 protein: CASSSPGADYEQYF
V gene: TRBV3-1; J gene: TRBJ2-1; CDR3 length: 16; D gene: NA; clone size: NA; CDR3 DNA: TGTGCCAGCAGCCAAGCGTATGGGGGAGACCACAATGAGCAGTTCTTC; CDR3 protein: CASSQAYGGDHNEQFF
V gene: TRBV7-6; J gene: TRBJ2-1; CDR3 length: 16; D gene: TRBD2; clone size: many; CDR3 DNA: TGTGCCAGCAGCTTAAGCCCACTAGCGGCTTACAATGAGCAGTTCTTC; CDR3 protein: CASSLSPLAAYNEQFF
V gene: TRBV29-1; J gene: TRBJ1-1; CDR3 length: 15; D gene: NA; clone size: few; CDR3 DNA: TGCAGCGTTGAAGACAATGGGTCGTTGGGTAGTGAAGCTTTCTTT; CDR3 protein: CSVEDNGSLGSEAFF
V gene: TRBV15; J gene: TRBJ2-4; CDR3 length: 15; D gene: NA; clone size: NA; CDR3 DNA: TGTGCCACCAGCAGGGACACCTTAGCCAAAAACATTCAGTACTTC; CDR3 protein: CATSRDTLAKNIQYF
V gene: TRBV10-3; J gene: TRBJ1-4; CDR3 length: 15; D gene: NA; clone size: NA; CDR3 DNA: TGTGCCATCAGTGAGTCGGGGGGAACTAATGAAAAACTGTTTTTT; CDR3 protein: CAISESGGTNEKLFF
V gene: TRBV2; J gene: TRBJ1-6; CDR3 length: 18; D gene: TRBD1; clone size: many; CDR3 DNA: TGTGCCAGCAGCAAGCCGGGACAGCCTTCTCCGGGTGGTTCACCCCTCCACTTT; CDR3 protein: CASSKPGQPSPGGSPLHF
V gene: TRBV19; J gene: TRBJ2-2; CDR3 length: 16; D gene: NA; clone size: NA; CDR3 DNA: TGTGCCAGTAGTTTTTTAGGACTGGCGAACACCGGGGAGCTGTTTTTT; CDR3 protein: CASSFLGLANTGELFF
V gene: TRBV7-8; J gene: TRBJ1-1; CDR3 length: 14; D gene: NA; clone size: NA; CDR3 DNA: TGTGCCAGCAGCTTTTGGGGGTCTAACACTGAAGCTTTCTTT; CDR3 protein: CASSFWGSNTEAFF
V gene: TRBV29-1; J gene: TRBJ2-1; CDR3 length: 14; D gene: NA; clone size: many; CDR3 DNA: TGCAGCGTCGGCATCTTAGCGAAGGTCGATGAGCAGTTCTTC; CDR3 protein: CSVGILAKVDEQFF
V gene: TRBV6-1; J gene: TRBJ1-2; CDR3 length: 18; D gene: TRBD1; clone size: many; CDR3 DNA: TGTGCCAGCAGTGAACCCAACCTTAAGGACAGGGGAAGCTATGGCTACACCTTC; CDR3 protein: CASSEPNLKDRGSYGYTF
V gene: TRBV5-6; J gene: TRBJ2-4; CDR3 length: 14; D gene: TRBD1; clone size: many; CDR3 DNA: TGTGCCAGCAGCTTAAAGGGGGCAGGAAACATTCAGTACTTC; CDR3 protein: CASSLKGAGNIQYF
V gene: TRBV6-5; J gene: TRBJ2-7; CDR3 length: 17; D gene: NA; clone size: few; CDR3 DNA: TGTGCCAGCAGTTCTCAAATCTCCGGACTCGGGGTTTACGAGCAGTACTTC; CDR3 protein: CASSSQISGLGVYEQYF
V gene: TRBV4-2; J gene: TRBJ2-3; CDR3 length: 13; D gene: NA; clone size: many; CDR3 DNA: TGTGCCAGCAGCCAAGATTGGGCAGATACGCAGTATTTT; CDR3 protein: CASSQDWADTQYF
V gene: TRBV7-9; J gene: TRBJ2-3; CDR3 length: 16; D gene: TRBD2; clone size: NA; CDR3 DNA: TGTGCCAGCAGCTTAGGGTCGACTAGCGGTGCAGATACGCAGTATTTT; CDR3 protein: CASSLGSTSGADTQYF
V gene: TRBV18; J gene: TRBJ1-1; CDR3 length: 15; D gene: NA; clone size: many; CDR3 DNA: TGTGCCAGCTCACCGCGGCAGGGGTCGGACACTGAAGCTTTCTTT; CDR3 protein: CASSPRQGSDTEAFF
V gene: TRBV28; J gene: TRBJ2-5; CDR3 length: 12; D gene: NA; clone size: few; CDR3 DNA: TGTGCCAGCAGTTTAGTGGACGGCCGATCGCACTTC; CDR3 protein: CASSLVDGRSHF
V gene: TRBV30; J gene: TRBJ2-7; CDR3 length: 17; D gene: TRBD2; clone size: many; CDR3 DNA: TGTGCCTGGAGTACACCGGGGCCACCTCTGGGGGGGTACGAGCAGTACTTC; CDR3 protein: CAWSTPGPPLGGYEQYF
V gene: TRBV3-1; J gene: TRBJ2-5; CDR3 length: 15; D gene: NA; clone size: many; CDR3 DNA: TGTGCCAGCAGCCAAGCAGCCAGGGAACAAGAGACCCAGTACTTC; CDR3 protein: CASSQAAREQETQYF
V gene: TRBV18; J gene: TRBJ2-3; CDR3 length: 16; D gene: NA; clone size: many; CDR3 DNA: TGTGCCAGCTCACCACGCGGACACACTTACACAGATACGCAGTATTTT; CDR3 protein: CASSPRGHTYTDTQYF
V gene: TRBV5-4; J gene: TRBJ2-5; CDR3 length: 14; D gene: NA; clone size: few; CDR3 DNA: TGTGCCAGCAGCTTAAACCAGGGCCAAGAGACCCAGTACTTC; CDR3 protein: CASSLNQGQETQYF
V gene: TRBV12-3/TRBV12-4; J gene: TRBJ1-2; CDR3 length: 14; D gene: TRBD1; clone size: many; CDR3 DNA: TGTGCCAGCAGGATCTCCGGGACAGGGAGCGGCTACACCTTC; CDR3 protein: CASRISGTGSGYTF
V gene: TRBV4-3; J gene: TRBJ2-5; CDR3 length: 17; D gene: TRBD2; clone size: few; CDR3 DNA: TGCGCCAGCAGCCGGGTCCTCAGCGGGAGACACCAAGAGACCCAGTACTTC; CDR3 protein: CASSRVLSGRHQETQYF
V gene: TRBV5-5; J gene: TRBJ1-4; CDR3 length: 14; D gene: TRBD1; clone size: NA; CDR3 DNA: TGTGCCAGCAGCAACGGACAGGGGAATGAAAAACTGTTTTTT; CDR3 protein: CASSNGQGNEKLFF
V gene: TRBV12-3/TRBV12-4; J gene: TRBJ1-2; CDR3 length: 11; D gene: TRBD1; clone size: many; CDR3 DNA: TGTGCCAGCGTGACAGGGGATGGCTACACCTTC; CDR3 protein: CASVTGDGYTF
V gene: TRBV12-3/TRBV12-4; J gene: TRBJ1-2; CDR3 length: 13; D gene: NA; clone size: few; CDR3 DNA: TGTGCCAGCAGTTTACGGCCTAGGAGGGGCTACACCTTC; CDR3 protein: CASSLRPRRGYTF
V gene: TRBV13; J gene: TRBJ2-7; CDR3 length: 19; D gene: TRBD2; clone size: many; CDR3 DNA: TGTGCCAGCAGCTTAGGGTCTCGACTAGCGGGAGGGCCGGTCTACGAGCAGTACTTC; CDR3 protein: CASSLGSRLAGGPVYEQYF
V gene: TRBV6-6; J gene: TRBJ2-1; CDR3 length: 14; D gene: NA; clone size: NA; CDR3 DNA: TGTGCCAGCAGTTACTCGGGTTCTAGCGTTGAGCAGTTCTTC; CDR3 protein: CASSYSGSSVEQFF
V gene: TRBV5-1; J gene: TRBJ2-2; CDR3 length: 17; D gene: NA; clone size: many; CDR3 DNA: TGCGCCAGCAGCTGGGGACCAGACGACGGTTACACCGGGGAGCTGTTTTTT; CDR3 protein: CASSWGPDDGYTGELFF
V gene: TRBV2; J gene: TRBJ2-1; CDR3 length: 16; D gene: TRBD2; clone size: few; CDR3 DNA: TGTGCCAGCAGTGGACAGGGGACTAGCGGGACCAATGAGCAGTTCTTC; CDR3 protein: CASSGQGTSGTNEQFF
V gene: TRBV2; J gene: TRBJ2-2; CDR3 length: 14; D gene: NA; clone size: many; CDR3 DNA: TGTGCCAGCAGCGGGAGTGCCCGCTCCGGGGAGCTGTTTTTT; CDR3 protein: CASSGSARSGELFF
V gene: TRBV28; J gene: TRBJ1-2; CDR3 length: 15; D gene: NA; clone size: many; CDR3 DNA: TGTGCCAGCAGTGCAAACCTCCGGGTCAACTATGGCTACACCTTC; CDR3 protein: CASSANLRVNYGYTF
V gene: TRBV6-1; J gene: TRBJ1-6; CDR3 length: 16; D gene: NA; clone size: few; CDR3 DNA: TGTGCCAGCAAACTTGACGTCTTACGTCGTAATTCACCCCTCCACTTT; CDR3 protein: CASKLDVLRRNSPLHF
V gene: TRBV7-2; J gene: TRBJ2-1; CDR3 length: 14; D gene: NA; clone size: NA; CDR3 DNA: TGTGCCAGCACGATGACGGGCTCGTTGGGTGAGCAGTTCTTC; CDR3 protein: CASTMTGSLGEQFF
V gene: TRBV6-5; J gene: TRBJ2-5; CDR3 length: 17; D gene: TRBD2; clone size: few; CDR3 DNA: TGTGCCAGCAGTTACTCGGCGACTAGCGGGAGGAGAGAGACCCAGTACTTC; CDR3 protein: CASSYSATSGRRETQYF
V gene: TRBV5-1; J gene: TRBJ1-6; CDR3 length: 14; D gene: NA; clone size: many; CDR3 DNA: TGCGCCAGCAGCCCTGACAGGATCTATTCACCCCTCCACTTT; CDR3 protein: CASSPDRIYSPLHF
V gene: TRBV2; J gene: TRBJ1-2; CDR3 length: 14; D gene: NA; clone size: many; CDR3 DNA: TGTGCCAGCAGTGAAGCGCCACGTAGCTATGGCTACACCTTC; CDR3 protein: CASSEAPRSYGYTF
V gene: TRBV20-1; J gene: TRBJ2-1; CDR3 length: 18; D gene: TRBD2; clone size: few; CDR3 DNA: TGCAGTGCTAGTCTGTCTAGCGGGAGGTCCCAATCAAACAATGAGCAGTTCTTC; CDR3 protein: CSASLSSGRSQSNNEQFF
V gene: TRBV6-1; J gene: TRBJ1-5; CDR3 length: 14; D gene: TRBD1; clone size: many; CDR3 DNA: TGTGCCAGCAGTAGGACAGGGACTCATCAGCCCCAGCATTTT; CDR3 protein: CASSRTGTHQPQHF
V gene: TRBV20-1; J gene: TRBJ2-1; CDR3 length: 14; D gene: TRBD2; clone size: many; CDR3 DNA: TGCAGTGCTAGGGTACTAGCGGGGTACAATGAGCAGTTCTTC; CDR3 protein: CSARVLAGYNEQFF
V gene: TRBV11-3; J gene: TRBJ2-2; CDR3 length: 19; D gene: TRBD2; clone size: many; CDR3 DNA: TGTGCCAGCAGCTTACCGGGACTAGCGGGAGGGCCGGCCACCGGGGAGCTGTTTTTT; CDR3 protein: CASSLPGLAGGPATGELFF
V gene: TRBV15; J gene: TRBJ2-7; CDR3 length: 14; D gene: TRBD1; clone size: many; CDR3 DNA: TGTGCCACCAGCAGGGGACAGCTAAGGGGAGAGCAGTACTTC; CDR3 protein: CATSRGQLRGEQYF
V gene: TRBV10-3; J gene: TRBJ1-1; CDR3 length: 13; D gene: NA; clone size: many; CDR3 DNA: TGTGCCATCAGTCGGACCGAGAACACTGAAGCTTTCTTT; CDR3 protein: CAISRTENTEAFF
V gene: TRBV18; J gene: TRBJ1-4; CDR3 length: 15; D gene: NA; clone size: NA; CDR3 DNA: TGTGCCAGCTCACCATTTGGAGGTGGGGAAGAAAAACTGTTTTTT; CDR3 protein: CASSPFGGGEEKLFF
V gene: TRBV27; J gene: TRBJ1-2; CDR3 length: 15; D gene: NA; clone size: NA; CDR3 DNA: TGTGCCAGCAGTCCCCGGACAGCCGCTCCCTATGGCTACACCTTC; CDR3 protein: CASSPRTAAPYGYTF
V gene: TRBV12-3/TRBV12-4; J gene: TRBJ2-1; CDR3 length: 17; D gene: NA; clone size: few; CDR3 DNA: TGTGCCAGCAGTTTCCCCTTTCGGGGGAGCTCCTACAATGAGCAGTTCTTC; CDR3 protein: CASSFPFRGSSYNEQFF
V gene: TRBV28; J gene: TRBJ1-1; CDR3 length: 11; D gene: NA; clone size: many; CDR3 DNA: TGTGCCACCAACGGGGCAGCTGAAGCTTTCTTT; CDR3 protein: CATNGAAEAFF
V gene: TRBV7-2; J gene: TRBJ2-3; CDR3 length: 13; D gene: NA; clone size: many; CDR3 DNA: TGTGCCAGCAGCTCGCCGGGGGCAGATACGCAGTATTTT; CDR3 protein: CASSSPGADTQYF
V gene: TRBV5-1; J gene: TRBJ2-3; CDR3 length: 16; D gene: NA; clone size: many; CDR3 DNA: TGCGCCAGCAGCTTGCCTCAGGGAGGAGGCACAGATACGCAGTATTTT; CDR3 protein: CASSLPQGGGTDTQYF
V gene: TRBV6-2/TRBV6-3; J gene: TRBJ2-4; CDR3 length: 12; D gene: NA; clone size: NA; CDR3 DNA: TGTGCCAGCAGTCAGAGTTTAGGCATTCAGTACTTC; CDR3 protein: CASSQSLGIQYF
V gene: TRBV20-1; J gene: TRBJ1-1; CDR3 length: 13; D gene: TRBD1; clone size: many; CDR3 DNA: TGCAGTTCATTGGGACAGGGGAACACTGAAGCTTTCTTT; CDR3 protein: CSSLGQGNTEAFF
V gene: TRBV27; J gene: TRBJ2-7; CDR3 length: 12; D gene: NA; clone size: many; CDR3 DNA: TGTGCCAGCAGCCTAAGGCACGGCGAGCAGTACTTC; CDR3 protein: CASSLRHGEQYF
V gene: TRBV10-3; J gene: TRBJ2-7; CDR3 length: 13; D gene: NA; clone size: many; CDR3 DNA: TGTGCCATCAGTGAGGGTTCCCCTTACGAGCAGTACTTC; CDR3 protein: CAISEGSPYEQYF
V gene: TRBV6-2/TRBV6-3; J gene: TRBJ2-2; CDR3 length: 16; D gene: TRBD1; clone size: many; CDR3 DNA: TGTGCCAGCAGTTACCAGACAGGGGCCAACACCGGGGAGCTGTTTTTT; CDR3 protein: CASSYQTGANTGELFF
V gene: TRBV7-8; J gene: TRBJ1-2; CDR3 length: 15; D gene: TRBD1; clone size: many; CDR3 DNA: TGTGCCAGCAGCCCGAAATCCAGGGGGTGGGATGGCTACACCTTC; CDR3 protein: CASSPKSRGWDGYTF